This T cell receptor (beta chain) was observed in a study of T-cell memory formation after mild COVID-19. Study in general: Among the donors, TCR clusters were largely specific to each donor.

TCRdb re-called the 5' RACE reads through MiXCR, storing one row per CDR3 protein. The sample has hundreds of thousands of distinct CDR3 sequences, about 24% seen once; the top ten hold 8.5% to 9%. The CDR3 loop spans 16 amino acids. The V segment lost 0 bases and the J segment 1 base; nucleotides outside the gene matches: 1. The germline gives CDR1 SGHVS, CDR2 FNYEAQ. The rearrangement links TRBV7-6 to TRBJ2-2; 8 bases align to TRBD1. Specimen: PBMCs or a T cell subset sorted from them (not recorded which). The TCR originated in an adult woman who had mild COVID-19 (a few samples of this study predate the infection). Cell type and time point are not known. Here the CDR3 DNA reads TGTGCCAGCAGCTTAGCAGGGACAGGGAACACCGGGGAGCTGTTTTTT. Amino acids: CASSLAGTGNTGELFF.